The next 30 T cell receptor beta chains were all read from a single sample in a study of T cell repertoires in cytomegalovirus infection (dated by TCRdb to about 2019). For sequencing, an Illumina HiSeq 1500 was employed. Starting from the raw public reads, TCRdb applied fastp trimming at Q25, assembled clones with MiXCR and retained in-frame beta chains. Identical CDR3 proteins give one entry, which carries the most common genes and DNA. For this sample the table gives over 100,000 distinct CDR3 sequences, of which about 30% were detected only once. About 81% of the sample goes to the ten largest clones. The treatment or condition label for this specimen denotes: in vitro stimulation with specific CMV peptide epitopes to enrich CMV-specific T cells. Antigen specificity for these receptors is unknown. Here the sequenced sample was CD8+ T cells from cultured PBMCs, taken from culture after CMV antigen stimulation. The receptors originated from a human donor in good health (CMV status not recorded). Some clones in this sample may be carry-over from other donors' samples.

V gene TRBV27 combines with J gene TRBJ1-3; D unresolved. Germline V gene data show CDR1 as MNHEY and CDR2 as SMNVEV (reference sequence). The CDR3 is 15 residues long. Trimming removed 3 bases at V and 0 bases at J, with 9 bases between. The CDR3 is CASSFTGNSGNTIYF. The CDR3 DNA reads TGTGCCAGCAGTTTTACCGGGAACTCTGGAAACACCATATATTTT.

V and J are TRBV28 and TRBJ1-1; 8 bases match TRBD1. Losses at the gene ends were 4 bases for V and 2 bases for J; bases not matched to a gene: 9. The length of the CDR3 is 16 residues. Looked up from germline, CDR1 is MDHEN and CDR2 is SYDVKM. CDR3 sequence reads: CASSSIWTGKNTEAFF. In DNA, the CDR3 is TGTGCCAGCAGTTCCATTTGGACAGGGAAAAACACTGAAGCTTTCTTT.

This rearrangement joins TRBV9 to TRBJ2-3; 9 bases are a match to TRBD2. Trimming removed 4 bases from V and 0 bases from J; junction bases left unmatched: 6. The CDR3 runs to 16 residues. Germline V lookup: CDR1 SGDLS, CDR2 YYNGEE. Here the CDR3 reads CASSISGGTSTDTQYF. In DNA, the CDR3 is TGTGCCAGCAGCATAAGCGGGGGGACTAGCACAGATACGCAGTATTTT.

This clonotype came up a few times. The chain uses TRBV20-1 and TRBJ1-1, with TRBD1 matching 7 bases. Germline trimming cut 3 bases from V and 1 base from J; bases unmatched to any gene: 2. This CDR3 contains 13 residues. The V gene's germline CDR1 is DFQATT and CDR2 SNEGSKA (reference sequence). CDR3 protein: CSASGTENTEAFF. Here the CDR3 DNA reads TGCAGTGCTAGCGGGACAGAGAACACTGAAGCTTTCTTT.

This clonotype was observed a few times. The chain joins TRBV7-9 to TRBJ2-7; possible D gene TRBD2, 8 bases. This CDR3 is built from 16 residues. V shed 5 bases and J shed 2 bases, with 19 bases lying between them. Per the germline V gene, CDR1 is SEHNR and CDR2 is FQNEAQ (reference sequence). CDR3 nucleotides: TGTGCCAGCAGCCCTCGGGAGGGGGCTATGGCCTACGAGCAGTACTTC. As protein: CASSPREGAMAYEQYF.

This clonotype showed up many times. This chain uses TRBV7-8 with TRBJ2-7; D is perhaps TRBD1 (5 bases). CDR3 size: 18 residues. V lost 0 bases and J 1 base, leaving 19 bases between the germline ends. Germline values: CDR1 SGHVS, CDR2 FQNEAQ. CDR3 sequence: CASSLASSVYRLSYEQYF. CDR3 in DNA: TGTGCCAGCAGCTTAGCATCCTCGGTTTACAGGTTATCCTACGAGCAGTACTTC.

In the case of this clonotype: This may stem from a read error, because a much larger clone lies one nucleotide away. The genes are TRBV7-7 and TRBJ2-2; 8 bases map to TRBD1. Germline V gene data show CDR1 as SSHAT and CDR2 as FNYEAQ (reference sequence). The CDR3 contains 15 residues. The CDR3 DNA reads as TGTGCCAGCAGCAAAGACAGGGGAAACACCGGGAAGCTGTTTTTT. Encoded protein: CASSKDRGNTGKLFF.

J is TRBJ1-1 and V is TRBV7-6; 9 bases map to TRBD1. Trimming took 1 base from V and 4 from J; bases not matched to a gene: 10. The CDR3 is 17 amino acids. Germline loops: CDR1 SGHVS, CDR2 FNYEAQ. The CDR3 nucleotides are TGTGCCAGCAGCTTAGGTTCGACAGGGGGATTGGGCACTGAAGCTTTCTTT. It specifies CASSLGSTGGLGTEAFF.

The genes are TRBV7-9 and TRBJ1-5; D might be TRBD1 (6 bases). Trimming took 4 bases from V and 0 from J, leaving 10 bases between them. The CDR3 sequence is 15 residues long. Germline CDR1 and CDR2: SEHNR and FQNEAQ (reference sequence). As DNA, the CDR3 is TGTGCCAGCAGCTACGGACAGCTTAGCAATCAGCCCCAGCATTTT. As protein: CASSYGQLSNQPQHF.

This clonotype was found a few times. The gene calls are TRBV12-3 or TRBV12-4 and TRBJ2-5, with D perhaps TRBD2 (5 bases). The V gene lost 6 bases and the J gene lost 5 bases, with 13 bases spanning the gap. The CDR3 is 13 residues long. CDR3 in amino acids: CASSLSGIETQYF. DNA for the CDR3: TGTGCCAGCAGCCTCTCGGGGATTGAGACCCAGTACTTC.

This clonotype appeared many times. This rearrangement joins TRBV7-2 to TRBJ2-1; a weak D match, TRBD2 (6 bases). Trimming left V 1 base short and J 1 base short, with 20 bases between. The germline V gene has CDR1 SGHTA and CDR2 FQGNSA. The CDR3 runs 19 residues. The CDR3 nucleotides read TGTGCCAGCAGCTTAGTCCCTAGCGATACGCTTCGATCCTACAATGAGCAGTTCTTC. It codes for CASSLVPSDTLRSYNEQFF.

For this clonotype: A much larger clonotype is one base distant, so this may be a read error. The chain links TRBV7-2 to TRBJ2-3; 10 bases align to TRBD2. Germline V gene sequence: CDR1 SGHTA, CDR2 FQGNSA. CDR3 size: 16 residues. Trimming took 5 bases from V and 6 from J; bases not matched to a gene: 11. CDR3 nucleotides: TGTGCCAGCAGCGCCGAACTAGCGGGGTATTCTGATACGCAGTATTTT. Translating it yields CASSAELAGYSDTQYF.

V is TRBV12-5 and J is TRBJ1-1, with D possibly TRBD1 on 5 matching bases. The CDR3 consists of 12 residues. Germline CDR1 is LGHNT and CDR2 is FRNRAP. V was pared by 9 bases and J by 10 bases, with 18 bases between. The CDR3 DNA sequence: TGTGCTAGCGAAGTCGGCTCCGGGGGAGCTTTCTTT. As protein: CASEVGSGGAFF.

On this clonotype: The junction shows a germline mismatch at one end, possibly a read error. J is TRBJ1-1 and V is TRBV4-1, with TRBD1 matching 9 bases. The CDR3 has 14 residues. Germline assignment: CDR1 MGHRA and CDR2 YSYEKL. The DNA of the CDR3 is TGCGCCAGCAGCCAAGGGACAGGGGCTTTTGAACTCCGCTTT. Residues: CASSQGTGAFELRF.

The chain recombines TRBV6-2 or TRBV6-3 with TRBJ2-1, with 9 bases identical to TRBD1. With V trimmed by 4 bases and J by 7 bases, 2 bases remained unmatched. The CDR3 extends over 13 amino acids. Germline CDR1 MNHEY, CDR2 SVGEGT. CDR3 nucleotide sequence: TGTGCCAGCAGTTCCGGGACAGGGAATGAGCAGTTCTTC. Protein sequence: CASSSGTGNEQFF.

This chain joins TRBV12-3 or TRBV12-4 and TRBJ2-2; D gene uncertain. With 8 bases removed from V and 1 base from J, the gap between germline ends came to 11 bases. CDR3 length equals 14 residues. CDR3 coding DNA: TGTGCCAGCTCAGTCGGAATGAACACCGGGGAGCTGTTTTTT. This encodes CASSVGMNTGELFF.

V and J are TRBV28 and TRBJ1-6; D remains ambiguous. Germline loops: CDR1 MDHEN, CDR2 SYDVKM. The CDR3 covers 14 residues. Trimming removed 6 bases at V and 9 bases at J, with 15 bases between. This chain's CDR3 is CASRVEWETSPLHF. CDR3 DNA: TGTGCCAGCAGGGTCGAGTGGGAAACTTCACCCCTCCACTTT. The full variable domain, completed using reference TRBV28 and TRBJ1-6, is DVKVTQSSRYLVKRTGEKVFLECVQDMDHENMFWYRQDPGLGLRLIYFSYDVKMKEKGDIPEGYSVSREKKERFSLILESASTNQTSMYLCASRVEWETSPLHFGNGTRLTVT.

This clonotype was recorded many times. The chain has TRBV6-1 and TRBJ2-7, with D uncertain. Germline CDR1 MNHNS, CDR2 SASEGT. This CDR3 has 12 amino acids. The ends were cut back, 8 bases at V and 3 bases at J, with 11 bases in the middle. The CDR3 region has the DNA TGTGCCAGCGGGGAATTTGACTACGAGCAGTACTTC. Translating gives CASGEFDYEQYF.

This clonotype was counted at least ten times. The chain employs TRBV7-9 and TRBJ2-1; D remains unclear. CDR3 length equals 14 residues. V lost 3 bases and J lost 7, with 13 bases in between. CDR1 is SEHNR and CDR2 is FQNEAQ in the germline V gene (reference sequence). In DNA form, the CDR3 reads TGTGCCAGCAGCTTTATGGGGATGGGGAATGAGCAGTTCTTC. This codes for CASSFMGMGNEQFF.

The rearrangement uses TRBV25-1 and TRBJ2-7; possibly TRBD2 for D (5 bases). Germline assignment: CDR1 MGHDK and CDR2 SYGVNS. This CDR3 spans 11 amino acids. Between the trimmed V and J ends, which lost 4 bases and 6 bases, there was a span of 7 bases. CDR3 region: CASSAGSEQYF. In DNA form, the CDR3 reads TGTGCCAGCAGTGCGGGGAGCGAGCAGTACTTC.

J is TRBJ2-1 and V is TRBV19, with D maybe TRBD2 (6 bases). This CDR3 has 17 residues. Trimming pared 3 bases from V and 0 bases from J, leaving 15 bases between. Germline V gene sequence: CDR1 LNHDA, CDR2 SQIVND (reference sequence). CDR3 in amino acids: CASSMRGLESSYNEQFF. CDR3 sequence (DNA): TGTGCCAGTAGTATGAGGGGACTGGAAAGCTCCTACAATGAGCAGTTCTTC.

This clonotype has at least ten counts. The CDR3 nucleotides read TGTGCCAGTAGTATAGTTCTGACAGGGGGAAGTGATCAGCCCCAGCATTTT. Protein: CASSIVLTGGSDQPQHF. V and J are TRBV19 and TRBJ1-5, with 9 bases matching TRBD1. This CDR3 contains 17 residues. CDR1 and CDR2 (germline): LNHDA, SQIVND (reference sequence). The V and J ends lost 1 base and 5 bases, in that order; junction bases with no gene match: 9.

This CDR3 is CSAGTPGQGSAPLHF. The CDR3 DNA reads as TGCAGTGCCGGAACCCCGGGACAAGGTTCGGCACCCCTCCACTTT. J is TRBJ1-6 and V is TRBV20-1; the D gene is possibly TRBD1 (6 bases). The CDR3 length is 15 residues. V was pared by 6 bases and J by 11 bases, with 23 bases between. Germline V gene lookup returns CDR1 DFQATT and CDR2 SNEGSKA (reference sequence).

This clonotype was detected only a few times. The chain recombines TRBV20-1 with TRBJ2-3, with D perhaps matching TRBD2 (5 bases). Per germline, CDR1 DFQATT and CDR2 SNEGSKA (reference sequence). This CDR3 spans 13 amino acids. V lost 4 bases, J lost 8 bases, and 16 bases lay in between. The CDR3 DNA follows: TGCAGTGCTAATCAGTTGGGGAGAGTTACGCAGTATTTT. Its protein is CSANQLGRVTQYF.

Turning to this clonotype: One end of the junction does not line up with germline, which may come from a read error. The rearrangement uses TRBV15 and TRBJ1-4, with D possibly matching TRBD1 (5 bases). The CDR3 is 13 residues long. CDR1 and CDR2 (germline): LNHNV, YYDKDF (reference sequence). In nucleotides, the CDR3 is TGTGCCACCAGCAGAGACCCCCTGGGGGAACTGTTATTT. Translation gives CATSRDPLGELLF.

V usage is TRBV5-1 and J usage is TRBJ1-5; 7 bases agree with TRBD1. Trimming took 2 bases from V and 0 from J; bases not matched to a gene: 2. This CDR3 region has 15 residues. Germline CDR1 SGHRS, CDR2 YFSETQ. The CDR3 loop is CASSLQGNSNQPQHF. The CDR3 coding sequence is TGCGCCAGCAGCTTACAGGGGAATAGCAATCAGCCCCAGCATTTT.

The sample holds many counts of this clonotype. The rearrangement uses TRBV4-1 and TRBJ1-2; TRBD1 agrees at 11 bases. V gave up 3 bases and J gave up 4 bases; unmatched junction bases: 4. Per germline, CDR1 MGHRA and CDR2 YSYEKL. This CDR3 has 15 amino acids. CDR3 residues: CASSQDRGQGYGYTF. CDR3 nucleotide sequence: TGCGCCAGCAGCCAGGACAGGGGGCAAGGCTATGGCTACACCTTC.

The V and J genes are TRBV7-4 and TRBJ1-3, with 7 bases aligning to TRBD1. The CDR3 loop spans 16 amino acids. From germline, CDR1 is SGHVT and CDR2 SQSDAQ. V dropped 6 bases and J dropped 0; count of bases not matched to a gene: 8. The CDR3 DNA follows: TGTGCCAGCAGGCGCGACAGGGCAAGCTCTGGAAACACCATATATTTT. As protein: CASRRDRASSGNTIYF.

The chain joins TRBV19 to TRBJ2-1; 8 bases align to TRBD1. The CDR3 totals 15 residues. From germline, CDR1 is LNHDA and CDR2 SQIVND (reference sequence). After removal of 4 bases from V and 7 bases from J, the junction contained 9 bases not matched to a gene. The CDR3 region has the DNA TGTGCCAGTAGTACGTCAGGGGGCGCAGGGAATGAGCAGTTCTTC. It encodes CASSTSGGAGNEQFF.

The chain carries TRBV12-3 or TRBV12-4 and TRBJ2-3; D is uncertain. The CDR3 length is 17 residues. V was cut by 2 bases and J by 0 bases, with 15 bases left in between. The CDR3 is CASSLRSPGSSTDTQYF. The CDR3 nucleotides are TGTGCCAGCAGTTTAAGGTCCCCCGGGTCTAGCACAGATACGCAGTATTTT.